The present entry profiles one TCR beta chain with its context. Germline V lookup: CDR1 MNHEY, CDR2 SVGAGI. Trimming took 6 bases from V and 3 from J, leaving 11 bases between them. This CDR3 spans 13 amino acids. This sample is part of a study of blood T cell repertoires in COVID-19. For the study at large: Acute-phase and convalescent COVID-19 samples originated in the United States, Italy and Spain. Nucleic acid was either cDNA or gDNA, and it came from T cells, B-cell-depleted T cells, or PBMCs.

Original processing methods: How many nucleated cells were present was estimated from reference gene primer amplification. Only in-frame clones appear in the TCRdb table, and some are missing; sequencing was by immunoSEQ multiplex PCR. V, J and clone size are those of that table, while D and trimming were read from the DNA. Here the sample spans some 230,000 clones, about 85% being singletons. The gene calls are TRBV6-5 and TRBJ1-1, with D maybe TRBD1 (5 bases). This clonotype was obtained from a man between 40 and 49 years old with acute or convalescent COVID-19. The source material was peripheral blood. CDR3 sequence: CASSSDSHTEAFF. CDR3 nucleotide sequence: TGTGCCAGCAGCTCCGACAGCCACACTGAAGCTTTCTTT.